The next 17 T cell receptor beta chains were all read from a single sample in a study of T cell clonotyping in hematopoietic cell transplantation (dated by TCRdb to the early 2020s). The library was built by means of the immunoSEQ multiplex PCR assay. The table comes from immuneACCESS by way of TCRdb, which keeps in-frame sequences with V and J called. Part of the clones is missing from these tables; in studies checked, under half for an unresolved V gene and the rest for unknown reasons. This sample has 10,000 to 15,000 clones in its table, and approximately 70% of those were observed once. The ten most abundant clones make up roughly 14% of the sample. Reading the label with the study, this specimen's time point is: 180 days after allo-HCT. Sequencing used peripheral blood mononuclear cells, obtained 180 days after allogeneic stem cell transplant. These receptors were obtained from a male patient aged 60-69 years who had an allogeneic stem cell transplant from an unrelated donor, so the T cells may come from the graft donor. Some clones in this sample may be carry-over from other donors' samples.

This clone was picked up a small number of times. The V call is TRBV6-1, the J call TRBJ1-1; D is undetermined. V lost 7 bases to trimming and J lost 0 bases, with 6 bases between them. The CDR3 consists of 12 residues. The germline V gene has CDR1 MNHNS and CDR2 SASEGT. CDR3 DNA: TGTGCCAGCACCGCCTTGAACACTGAAGCTTTCTTT. Amino acids: CASTALNTEAFF.

This clone was detected only a few times. The chain links TRBV5-4 to TRBJ1-2; D perhaps matches TRBD1 (5 bases). The V and J ends lost 3 bases and 7 bases respectively, with 16 bases between them. Germline V gene sequence: CDR1 SGHNT, CDR2 YYREEE (reference sequence). The CDR3 is 14 residues long. CDR3 in amino acids: CASSYQGSESGYTF. For the CDR3, the DNA is TGTGCCAGCAGCTACCAGGGTAGTGAGTCTGGCTACACCTTC.

The chain has TRBV4-1 and TRBJ1-1, with D tentatively TRBD1 (5 bases). Germline-derived CDR1 and CDR2 are MGHRA and YSYEKL. Trimming removed 6 bases from V and 1 base from J, with 12 bases in between. The CDR3 length is 14 residues. The CDR3 spells CASSHRTENTEAFF. DNA for the CDR3: TGCGCCAGCAGTCACAGGACGGAGAACACTGAAGCTTTCTTT.

The chain employs TRBV5-6 and TRBJ1-5; 8 bases fit TRBD1. The CDR3 extends over 16 amino acids. V was pared by 4 bases and J by 2 bases, with 8 bases of the junction left unmatched. The germline CDR1 and CDR2 sequences are SGHDT and YYEEEE. This chain's CDR3 is CASSLKTGEGNQPQHF. The DNA of the CDR3 is TGTGCCAGCAGCCTAAAGACAGGGGAGGGCAATCAGCCCCAGCATTTT.

The chain carries TRBV30 and TRBJ2-1; the D is unclear. Trimming took 3 bases from V and 7 from J, leaving 13 bases between them. This CDR3 comprises 13 residues. Germline CDR1 GTSNPN, CDR2 SVGIG (reference sequence). This CDR3 reads CAWRGGPRNEQFF. CDR3 bases: TGTGCCTGGAGGGGCGGACCTCGGAATGAGCAGTTCTTC.

The rearrangement uses TRBV6-4 and TRBJ2-3; D perhaps matches TRBD2 (5 bases). V lost 6 bases, J lost 6 bases, and 13 bases lay in between. Germline CDR1 is MRHNA and CDR2 is SNTAGT. This CDR3 contains 13 residues. The CDR3 spells CASSHGGYDTQYF. DNA for the CDR3: TGTGCCAGCAGCCACGGAGGTTACGATACGCAGTATTTT.

The rearrangement joins TRBV7-9 to TRBJ2-7; 8 bases map to TRBD1. The V segment lost 2 bases and the J segment 3 bases; nucleotides outside the gene matches: 3. The CDR3 consists of 14 residues. CDR1 and CDR2 (germline): SEHNR, FQNEAQ (reference sequence). CDR3 DNA sequence: TGTGCCAGCAGCTTAATCGGACAGGGCTACGAGCAGTACTTC. This gives the protein CASSLIGQGYEQYF.

The V call is TRBV9, the J call TRBJ2-5; perhaps TRBD1 as D (6 bases). V lost 5 bases and J 5 bases, leaving 19 bases between the germline ends. Germline V gene data show CDR1 as SGDLS and CDR2 as YYNGEE. This CDR3 has 15 residues. The CDR3 loop reads CASSALQGQGETQYF. For the CDR3, the DNA is TGTGCCAGCAGTGCCCTACAGGGCCAGGGGGAGACCCAGTACTTC.

This clone was picked up a small number of times. The chain couples TRBV7-9 to TRBJ2-3; 7 positions agree with TRBD2. Germline V gene sequence: CDR1 SEHNR, CDR2 FQNEAQ (reference sequence). V was pared by 5 bases and J by 1 base, with 6 bases of the junction left unmatched. CDR3 size: 15 residues. CDR3 region: CASSIGLDGTDTQYF. The CDR3 DNA sequence: TGTGCCAGCAGCATAGGACTAGACGGCACAGATACGCAGTATTTT.

V usage is TRBV6-5 and J usage is TRBJ1-1, with TRBD1 matching over 7 bases. CDR1 is MNHEY, CDR2 SVGAGI, per germline. The CDR3 loop spans 14 amino acids. V shed 7 bases and J 5 bases; nucleotides not matched to a gene: 10. DNA for the CDR3: TGTGCCAGCACCCTTCAGGGGGGAGATACTGAAGCTTTCTTT. Its translation is CASTLQGGDTEAFF.

This clone was recorded once. The CDR3 loop reads CASSQVTSGSTGELFF. The CDR3 region has the DNA TGTGCCAGCAGCCAGGTGACTAGCGGGAGTACCGGGGAGCTGTTTTTT. The J gene is TRBJ2-2, the V gene TRBV7-8, with 12 positions matching TRBD2. The ends lost 5 bases at V and 5 bases at J; junction bases unmatched: 6. The CDR3 is 16 amino acids. From germline, CDR1 is SGHVS and CDR2 FQNEAQ.

This chain's CDR3 is CAWGFSGYDGYTF. CDR3 DNA: TGTGCCTGGGGTTTTTCGGGCTACGATGGCTACACCTTC. This chain connects TRBV30 to TRBJ1-2; D is unresolved. Trimming pared 5 bases from V and 6 bases from J, leaving 16 bases between. The CDR3 has 13 residues. Per the germline V gene, CDR1 is GTSNPN and CDR2 is SVGIG (reference sequence). The whole variable domain, remainder taken from reference TRBV30 and TRBJ1-2, is SQTIHQWPATLVQPVGSPLSLECTVEGTSNPNLYWYRQAAGRGLQLLFYSVGIGQISSEVPQNLSASRPQDRQFILSSKKLLLSDSGFYLCAWGFSGYDGYTFGSGTRLTVV.

The chain is built from TRBV6-4 and TRBJ2-2; TRBD2 might be the D (5 bases). CDR1 is MRHNA, CDR2 SNTAGT, per germline. Trimming removed 4 bases from V and 0 bases from J, with 15 bases in between. The CDR3 loop spans 17 amino acids. The CDR3 here is CASSVSLGVSNTGELFF. CDR3 in DNA: TGTGCCAGCAGTGTGTCCCTCGGGGTATCGAACACCGGGGAGCTGTTTTTT.

This chain joins TRBV6-5 and TRBJ1-2, with D perhaps matching TRBD1 (6 bases). V gave up 10 bases and J gave up 2 bases, with 20 bases separating them. The CDR3 runs 15 residues. Germline V gene data show CDR1 as MNHEY and CDR2 as SVGAGI. In DNA, the CDR3 is TGTGCCACAACCCCATCGACAGGATTCAACTATGGCTACACCTTC. It translates to CATTPSTGFNYGYTF.

The rearrangement uses TRBV5-1 and TRBJ2-7, with TRBD2 matching 9 bases. Germline V lookup: CDR1 SGHRS, CDR2 YFSETQ. This CDR3 contains 15 residues. V shed 0 bases and J 5 bases; nucleotides not matched to a gene: 6. As DNA, the CDR3 is TGCGCCAGCAGCTTGGCTAGCGGGGAGATAAACGAGCAGTACTTC. It specifies CASSLASGEINEQYF.

The table lists this clone with a few counts. The chain has TRBV5-1 and TRBJ2-5; D remains unclear. The end of the DNA aligns better with TRBJ2-7, so the J call may be wrong. CDR1 and CDR2 from the germline V gene are SGHRS and YFSETQ. The CDR3 runs to 12 residues. The CDR3 DNA reads as TGCGCCAGCAGCTCTCACCTATACGAGCAGTACTTC. The encoded protein is CASSSHLYEQYF.

The chain recombines TRBV7-2 with TRBJ2-5, with 8 nucleotides matching TRBD1. J was trimmed by 4 bases and V by 5 bases; bases with no gene match: 9. The germline gives CDR1 SGHTA, CDR2 FQGNSA. The length of the CDR3 is 15 residues. CDR3 sequence reads: CASSLPGQGGETQYF. The CDR3 region has the DNA TGTGCCAGCAGCCTCCCAGGACAGGGAGGAGAGACCCAGTACTTC.